This T cell receptor (gamma chain) emerged from a study of intestinal T cells in coeliac disease. Across the whole study: In the TRG cohort, coeliac patients were much younger than controls. Study findings and constraints: TRG clustering correctly classified most of the roughly 54 biopsies (roughly 94%). Using TRD kmers, classification was 22 of 22 correct; leave-one-out accuracy reportedly about 91%.

The length of the CDR3 is 15 residues. V lost 8 bases to trimming and J lost 6 bases; unmatched junction nucleotides: 13. Genomic DNA came from ten approximately 4.8-µm formalin-fixed paraffin-embedded scrolls per case. Surplus formalin-fixed paraffin-embedded duodenal biopsies not needed for diagnosis were used, fully anonymised. LymphoTrack primers amplified TRG sequences from approximately 200 ng of biopsy DNA. TCRdb re-called clones from the multiplex PCR reads using CATT. The sample comprises approximately 880 gamma-chain clones, roughly 55% of which are singletons, and approximately 11% rests with the top ten. About this clone: Its antigen is as yet unknown.

The V and J genes are TRGV10 and TRGJP1. Being an ORF, TRGV10 has a function that is uncertain. Source material: a duodenal biopsy. This receptor was identified in a human donor with celiac disease. The CDR3 DNA follows: TGTGCTGCGTGGGATTGGTACCGAGCTGGTTGGTTCAAGATATTT. Amino acid sequence: CAAWDWYRAGWFKIF.